This TCR beta chain stems from a study of T cells in lung cancer brain metastases. Turning to the study itself: Primary and brain metastasis specimens were taken a median around 340 days apart.

CDR1 is LGHNA, CDR2 YNFKEQ, per germline. CDR3 size: 14 residues. V lost 1 base and J 2 bases, leaving 6 bases between the germline ends. Genomic DNA input was roughly 2.24 to 5 ug, equal within pairs. Here immunoSEQ multiplex PCR was the method, and the copy in TCRdb shows in-frame clones only, minus some. The sample lists about 3,500 clones, roughly nine tenths seen once, with 5% to 6% in the top ten. This clone came up once. Patients with a history of multiple malignancies were excluded. V and J are TRBV4-2 and TRBJ2-1, with D tentatively TRBD1 (5 bases). The TCR comes from a woman aged 50 to 60 with non-small cell lung cancer. The source material was tumor tissue from the primary lung tumor. The DNA for the CDR3 is TGTGCCAGCAGCCAAGTGGGGCCCTACAATGAGCAGTTCTTC. Its translation: CASSQVGPYNEQFF.